This T cell receptor beta chain was profiled in a study of T cell responses to AZD1222 COVID-19 vaccine. Study-wide findings and caveats: Regions 160-218 and 743-854 dominated among vaccine-associated CD4 TCRs spanning spike. Receipt of two AZD1222 doses was followed by a rise in Spike-specific TCR breadth and depth. Repertoire sampling happened only post peak T cell response. There were mostly white British donors and more females than males, and clonal diversity was possibly underestimated.

Generated by immunoSEQ multiplex PCR, the TCRdb table keeps only in-frame clones and is missing some. The sample holds about 140,000 clones; 80% to 95% are singletons and the top ten take about 2.5%. Notes on this clone: Antigen unknown.

Unmatched junction bases numbered 12, after V lost 1 base and J lost 9 bases. The germline gives CDR1 MDHEN, CDR2 SYDVKM. There are 18 residues in the CDR3. The rearrangement links TRBV28 to TRBJ2-1; TRBD2 matches 13 bases. The starting material was peripheral blood, obtained on day 0 of AZD1222 vaccination. This TCR was recovered from an adult in good health. The CDR3 loop is CASSLYKRLAGGGGEQFF. The CDR3 DNA reads TGTGCCAGCAGTTTATATAAAAGACTAGCGGGAGGAGGAGGTGAGCAGTTCTTC.